The 28 T cell receptor beta chains below all came from one sample that was sequenced in a study of sequential checkpoint blockade in melanoma. Specified treatment: randomized to nivolumab then ipilimumab (arm A) or the reverse (arm B). Data came from immunoSEQ multiplex PCR; TCRdb stores just in-frame clones and leaves some out. Among roughly 5,100 clones listed, 15% to 20% were seen once. The sample was tumor tissue (inferred from file names), taken from a patient given nivolumab and ipilimumab in sequence. The receptors were sampled from a human donor with melanoma.

V and J are TRBV18 and TRBJ1-2, with 11 bases aligning to TRBD1. Trimming cost V 4 bases and J 0 bases; bases outside gene matches: 10. This CDR3 has 18 residues. Germline V gives CDR1 KGHSH, CDR2 LQKENI. CDR3 in amino acids: CASSQMLGQGASNYGYTF. DNA of the CDR3: TGTGCCAGCTCACAGATGCTCGGACAGGGGGCTTCTAACTATGGCTACACCTTC. Complete variable domain (other parts from reference TRBV18 and TRBJ1-2): NAGVMQNPRHLVRRRGQEARLRCSPMKGHSHVYWYRQLPEEGLKFMVYLQKENIIDESGMPKERFSAEFPKEGPSILRIQQVVRGDSAAYFCASSQMLGQGASNYGYTFGSGTRLTVV.

This chain links TRBV15 with TRBJ2-7; D not resolved. The length of the CDR3 is 15 residues. Trimming removed 0 bases from V and 6 bases from J, with 15 bases in between. From germline, CDR1 is LNHNV and CDR2 YYDKDF (reference sequence). The CDR3 spells CATSRDTAGWGEQYF. CDR3 nucleotide sequence: TGTGCCACCAGCAGAGATACCGCCGGATGGGGCGAGCAGTACTTC.

This clone has only a few counts. The chain joins TRBV9 to TRBJ1-6; D is ambiguous. The V end was cut by 0 bases, the J end by 10 bases, with 20 bases between. The CDR3 has 17 residues. Germline CDR1 reads SGDLS; CDR2 reads YYNGEE. The CDR3 here is CASSVVGTIGRKSPLHF. CDR3 DNA: TGTGCCAGCAGCGTAGTCGGCACTATAGGGAGGAAGTCACCCCTCCACTTT.

This chain links TRBV15 with TRBJ2-7; the D is unclear. The CDR3 is made up of 14 amino acids. The V end was cut by 0 bases, the J end by 3 bases, with 9 bases between. Per the germline V gene, CDR1 is LNHNV and CDR2 is YYDKDF (reference sequence). CDR3 sequence: CATSREQVDYEQYF. The CDR3 DNA follows: TGTGCCACCAGCAGAGAGCAAGTTGACTACGAGCAGTACTTC.

V usage is TRBV15 and J usage is TRBJ1-1, with 10 positions matching TRBD1. Per the germline V gene, CDR1 is LNHNV and CDR2 is YYDKDF (reference sequence). The length of the CDR3 is 15 residues. The junction had 3 bases not matched to a gene; V was cut back by 1 base and J by 4 bases. CDR3: CATSRVRTGGTEAFF. The CDR3 DNA is TGTGCCACCAGCAGAGTGCGGACAGGGGGCACTGAAGCTTTCTTT.

The chain employs TRBV19 and TRBJ1-1; 8 positions agree with TRBD1. Per the germline V gene, CDR1 is LNHDA and CDR2 is SQIVND (reference sequence). With 7 bases clipped from V and 1 base from J, the junction kept 11 bases outside the gene matches. CDR3 length: 16 residues. DNA of the CDR3: TGTGCCAGTATTAGGACAGGGAGCTCGGCGAACACTGAAGCTTTCTTT. It is translated as CASIRTGSSANTEAFF.

In its sample, this clone was seen a few times. The genes are TRBV6-8 and TRBJ1-2, with D possibly matching TRBD1 (5 bases). CDR3 size: 14 residues. The germline V gene has CDR1 MNHGY and CDR2 SAAAGT. The V and J ends lost 2 bases and 7 bases respectively, with 14 bases between them. The CDR3 DNA sequence: TGTGCCAGCAGTTACGCCAGGGACGAGGCTGGCTACACCTTC. Encoded protein: CASSYARDEAGYTF.

This clone came up a few times. V gene TRBV30 combines with J gene TRBJ1-4; 9 positions agree with TRBD1. V was clipped by 3 bases and J by 2 bases; unmatched bases: 7. Germline CDR1 GTSNPN, CDR2 SVGIG (reference sequence). The CDR3 has 16 amino acids. CDR3 coding DNA: TGTGCCTGGAGCCGGGACAGGGAATGGACTAATGAAAAACTGTTTTTT. This translates into CAWSRDREWTNEKLFF.

This rearrangement joins TRBV6-7 to TRBJ2-1; TRBD1 or TRBD2 may be the D gene (5 bases each). TRBV6-7 is an ORF, and what it does is uncertain. The CDR3 is 12 amino acids. V was cut by 6 bases and J by 4 bases, with 7 bases left in between. CDR3 region: CASRGTYNEQFF. CDR3 in DNA: TGTGCCAGCAGGGGGACGTACAATGAGCAGTTCTTC.

This clone was observed a handful of times. CDR3 region: CASSSSYTDTQYF. CDR3 sequence (DNA): TGTGCCAGCAGTTCCTCTTACACAGATACGCAGTATTTT. The chain combines TRBV6-8 with TRBJ2-3; no definite D call. The V gene lost 4 bases and the J gene lost 2 bases, with 7 bases spanning the gap. Germline V gene sequence: CDR1 MNHGY, CDR2 SAAAGT. This CDR3 has 13 amino acids.

The chain uses TRBV6-8 and TRBJ1-1; TRBD1 matches at 9 bases. V shed 5 bases, J shed 3 bases, and the junction held 19 bases outside the gene matches. Germline V lookup: CDR1 MNHGY, CDR2 SAAAGT. There are 19 residues in the CDR3. CDR3: CASSELSMRGTGIHTEAFF. The CDR3 coding sequence is TGTGCCAGCAGTGAGTTGTCGATGCGAGGGACAGGGATTCACACTGAAGCTTTCTTT.

V gene TRBV28 combines with J gene TRBJ1-4; D call uncertain. There are 13 residues in the CDR3. Trimming pared 8 bases from V and 7 bases from J, leaving 14 bases between. CDR1 and CDR2 from the germline V gene are MDHEN and SYDVKM. In nucleotides, the CDR3 is TGTGCCAGCCGTGGAGGGAGGAGTGAAAAACTGTTTTTT. This encodes CASRGGRSEKLFF.

This clone was detected ten times or more. The chain employs TRBV6-8 and TRBJ1-5; tentative D call: TRBD1 (6 bases). CDR3 length: 15 amino acids. Germline values: CDR1 MNHGY, CDR2 SAAAGT. Trimming removed 8 bases from V and 2 bases from J, with 16 bases in between. CDR3 DNA sequence: TGTGCCAGCTACAAAAGGGACATTTGCAATCAGCCCCAGCATTTT. It translates to CASYKRDICNQPQHF.

This clone was observed a few times. The CDR3 bases are TGTGCCAGCAGTTTAAATGCGGCAGGATCGAATCAGCCCCAGCATTTT. Translated, it gives CASSLNAAGSNQPQHF. This rearrangement joins TRBV28 to TRBJ1-5; D is uncertain. This CDR3 comprises 16 residues. CDR1 is MDHEN and CDR2 is SYDVKM in the germline V gene. The V gene lost 2 bases and the J gene lost 4 bases, with 15 bases spanning the gap. Based on the CDR3 plus reference TRBV28 and TRBJ1-5, the full variable domain is DVKVTQSSRYLVKRTGEKVFLECVQDMDHENMFWYRQDPGLGLRLIYFSYDVKMKEKGDIPEGYSVSREKKERFSLILESASTNQTSMYLCASSLNAAGSNQPQHFGDGTRLSIL.

This clone was counted ten times or more. The chain employs TRBV23-1 and TRBJ1-5; perhaps TRBD1 as D (6 bases). TRBV23-1 is labeled an ORF, and its function is uncertain. The CDR3 sequence is 13 residues long. Trimming left V 7 bases short and J 4 bases short, with 11 bases between. The chain's CDR3 is CASTTGQNQPQHF. CDR3 nucleotides: TGCGCCAGCACGACCGGACAGAATCAGCCCCAGCATTTT.

This clone has just a few counts. The chain is built from TRBV18 and TRBJ2-6; no clear D gene. Germline values: CDR1 KGHSH, CDR2 LQKENI. V was clipped by 6 bases and J by 0 bases, with 15 bases between them. The CDR3 has 17 residues. CDR3 amino acids: CASSRNIESSGANVLTF. The CDR3 bases are TGTGCCAGCTCTCGCAACATCGAAAGCTCTGGGGCCAACGTCCTGACTTTC.

This clone was seen only once. The chain uses TRBV29-1 and TRBJ1-1, with D maybe TRBD1 (5 bases). This CDR3 contains 14 residues. Germline CDR1 SQVTM, CDR2 ANQGSEA. Trimming removed 3 bases at V and 6 bases at J, with 17 bases between. CDR3 sequence: CSVEWPGGFAEAFF. CDR3 nucleotides: TGCAGCGTTGAGTGGCCCGGGGGTTTTGCTGAAGCTTTCTTT. Drawing the rest from reference TRBV29-1 and TRBJ1-1, the complete variable domain is SAVISQKPSRDICQRGTSLTIQCQVDSQVTMMFWYRQQPGQSLTLIATANQGSEATYESGFVIDKFPISRPNLTFSTLTVSNMSPEDSSIYLCSVEWPGGFAEAFFGQGTRLTVV.

This clone came up a few times. The rearrangement uses TRBV30 and TRBJ1-1, with a tentative D call TRBD1 (5 bases). Deletions cut 4 bases from V and 4 bases from J, with 10 bases between. The germline V gene encodes CDR1 GTSNPN and CDR2 SVGIG (reference sequence). The CDR3 runs 12 residues. The DNA for the CDR3 is TGTGCCTGGAACGGAGGGACCACTGAAGCTTTCTTT. Translated: CAWNGGTTEAFF.

The chain links TRBV29-1 to TRBJ2-6; no clear D gene. The germline V gene has CDR1 SQVTM and CDR2 ANQGSEA. Trimming took off 5 bases at V and 0 bases at J, with 5 bases between the two ends. There are 13 residues in the CDR3. The CDR3 is CSVSPSGANVLTF. The DNA of the CDR3 is TGCAGCGTTTCGCCCTCTGGGGCCAACGTCCTGACTTTC. Combining the CDR3 with reference TRBV29-1 and TRBJ2-6 gives the whole variable domain SAVISQKPSRDICQRGTSLTIQCQVDSQVTMMFWYRQQPGQSLTLIATANQGSEATYESGFVIDKFPISRPNLTFSTLTVSNMSPEDSSIYLCSVSPSGANVLTFGAGSRLTVL.

The chain recombines TRBV7-6 with TRBJ2-6; 7 nucleotides align to TRBD2. Looked up from germline, CDR1 is SGHVS and CDR2 is FNYEAQ. CDR3 length: 19 amino acids. V lost 2 bases and J lost 0; bases outside the gene matches: 10. CDR3 protein: CASSLRYLAAFSGANVLTF. The CDR3 DNA reads as TGTGCCAGCAGCTTACGCTACCTAGCGGCCTTCTCTGGGGCCAACGTCCTGACTTTC.

This clone was picked up a small number of times. Sequence at one end of the junction differs from germline and may be a read error. The genes are TRBV6-8 and TRBJ2-7; 9 bases fit TRBD1. The CDR3 length is 13 residues. The germline V gene has CDR1 MNHGY and CDR2 SAAAGT. The chain's CDR3 is CASSDSTGGDEYF. The CDR3 DNA is TGTGCCAGCAGTGACTCCACAGGGGGCGATGAGTACTTC.

The table lists this clone with many counts. J is TRBJ1-2 and V is TRBV11-3; D might be TRBD1 (6 bases). Trimming pared 4 bases from V and 5 bases from J, leaving 17 bases between. The CDR3 spans 15 residues. Per the germline V gene, CDR1 is SGHNT and CDR2 is YENEEA. The CDR3 loop reads CASSWGTGWGYGYTF. The CDR3 coding sequence is TGTGCCAGCAGCTGGGGAACAGGGTGGGGATATGGCTACACCTTC.

The CDR3 loop reads CASSIDRSLYRTF. As DNA, the CDR3 is TGTGCCAGTAGTATAGATCGGTCTCTGTATCGCACCTTC. J is TRBJ1-2 and V is TRBV19; D uncertain. The CDR3 sequence is 13 residues long. The germline CDR1 and CDR2 sequences are LNHDA and SQIVND (reference sequence). V lost 0 bases and J 13 bases, leaving 15 bases between the germline ends.

This clone was seen many times. The rearrangement joins TRBV6-8 to TRBJ1-3; D remains unclear. The CDR3 loop spans 14 amino acids. Per the germline V gene, CDR1 is MNHGY and CDR2 is SAAAGT. V was trimmed by 0 bases and J by 1 base, leaving 4 bases between them. The CDR3: CASSYSRSGNTIYF. The CDR3 region has the DNA TGTGCCAGCAGTTACTCCCGGTCTGGAAACACCATATATTTT.

This clone was found many times. The rearrangement links TRBV11-3 to TRBJ1-2; TRBD1 is a possible D gene (5 bases). CDR1 is SGHNT, CDR2 YENEEA, per germline. The CDR3 has 14 residues. The V end lost 3 bases, the J end lost 4 bases, and 12 bases lay between the germline ends. CDR3 residues: CASSLVSGPYGYTF. The CDR3 DNA sequence: TGTGCCAGCAGCTTGGTGTCGGGGCCCTATGGCTACACCTTC.

The V gene is TRBV23-1, the J gene TRBJ1-5; D is perhaps TRBD1 (5 bases). TRBV23-1 belongs to the ORF category, with a function that is uncertain. V was cut by 6 bases and J by 6 bases, with 18 bases left in between. This CDR3 contains 15 residues. CDR3 protein: CASSQGAGSGQPQHF. The CDR3 DNA reads as TGCGCCAGCAGCCAAGGGGCAGGCTCTGGTCAGCCCCAGCATTTT.

The sample holds a few counts of this clone. This chain links TRBV18 with TRBJ2-5, with D hard to call. The CDR3 spans 13 residues. Germline CDR1 reads KGHSH; CDR2 reads LQKENI. The germline V and J ends were trimmed by 0 bases and 5 bases, with 7 bases remaining between them. The CDR3 region is CASSPPSMETQYF. The CDR3 DNA is TGTGCCAGCTCACCACCTTCCATGGAGACCCAGTACTTC.

There are many counts of this clone. The chain carries TRBV11-3 and TRBJ1-6; D is perhaps TRBD1 (6 bases). CDR3 length equals 16 residues. The V end was cut by 3 bases, the J end by 7 bases, with 16 bases between. The germline CDR1 and CDR2 sequences are SGHNT and YENEEA. Written as DNA, the CDR3 is TGTGCCAGCAGCTTCCCTACAGGGCCCCTGAATTCACCCCTCCACTTT. Its protein product is CASSFPTGPLNSPLHF.